Described below is a single T cell receptor (beta chain) sequence and its context. The antigen remains unidentified. The V end lost 5 bases, the J end lost 4 bases, and 12 bases lay between the germline ends. Germline V gene lookup returns CDR1 MDHEN and CDR2 SYDVKM. The CDR3 consists of 14 residues. These data belong to a study of graft-versus-host responses after intestinal transplantation. Here immunoSEQ multiplex PCR was the method, and the copy in TCRdb shows in-frame clones only, minus some. The sample has 96,000 or so clones, approximately 90% seen once; the top ten hold around 0.15%. Regarding the study as a whole: Graft-donor T cell macrochimerism coincided with high graft-versus-host to host-versus-graft clonal ratios in allografts.

The clonotype was recovered from a human donor who received an intestinal transplant. Sequencing was performed on unstimulated CD4+ T cells sorted from spleen or lymph node cells, taken before intestinal transplant. The V and J genes are TRBV28 and TRBJ2-4; D is undetermined. CDR3 residues: CASSHVTQKNIQYF. The CDR3 DNA sequence: TGTGCCAGCAGTCATGTAACGCAGAAAAACATTCAGTACTTC.